This TCR beta chain was identified during a study of regulatory T cells in long-lasting Graves disease. Regarding the study as a whole: Among samples with persistent disease, TRBV28, TRBJ1-2 and TRBJ2-5 were favored.

This clonotype was seen more than once but under ten times. What it binds is unknown. The junction shows a germline mismatch at one end, possibly a read error. Time point meaning: newly diagnosed GD, antithyroid drugs for less than 3 months. There was RNA extracted from PBMCs, and the TCR library was made from it. The TCR beta library used iRepertoire HTBI primers with Arm-PCR amplification of CDR3. TCRdb independently ran MiXCR on the multiplex PCR reads; one entry per CDR3 protein. The data contain approximately 460,000 distinct CDR3 sequences, roughly 15% of them singletons. This CDR3 contains 15 residues. Per the germline V gene, CDR1 is MDHEN and CDR2 is SYDVKM. The sample also formed part of further work on T cells in Graves' hyperthyroidism and ophthalmopathy. That report notes: The primer set for the first-round RT-PCR of the TCR CDR3 was HTBI.

Here the sequenced sample was peripheral blood mononuclear cells (PBMCs), taken at new diagnosis, from a patient treated with antithyroid drugs. This sequence joins TRBV28 and TRBJ1-1, with D possibly being TRBD1 (6 bases). This TCR derives from a woman under 40 with Graves disease. CDR3 sequence (DNA): TGTGCCAGCCGCGAATACAAGGGGGGGAACAGTGAAGCTTTCTTT. Residues: CASREYKGGNSEAFF.